The 32 T cell receptor beta chains below all came from one sample that was sequenced in a study of blood T cell repertoires in COVID-19. This table comes from immunoSEQ multiplex PCR, and its TCRdb copy is limited to in-frame clones, with some not included. The repertoire has 70,000 to 95,000 clones, approximately 82% of them found once; the top ten carry approximately 20%. Source material: peripheral blood. The source of these receptors is a woman in her 50s with acute or convalescent COVID-19.

V is TRBV6-5 and J is TRBJ2-1; TRBD2 matches 8 bases. Unmatched junction bases numbered 10, after V lost 5 bases and J lost 7 bases. The V gene's germline CDR1 is MNHEY and CDR2 SVGAGI. CDR3 length: 15 residues. The CDR3 here is CASSNTGTSFNEQFF. CDR3 DNA sequence: TGTGCCAGCAGTAACACCGGGACTAGTTTTAATGAGCAGTTCTTC.

The chain carries TRBV27 and TRBJ2-3, with 9 positions matching TRBD1. CDR3 length: 13 amino acids. Germline lookup yields CDR1 MNHEY and CDR2 SMNVEV (reference sequence). The trim removed 2 bases at V and 12 bases at J, leaving 6 bases unmatched. The CDR3 DNA is TGTGCCAGCAGTTTAACGGACAGGGGTGCACAGTATTTT. Translated, it gives CASSLTDRGAQYF.

This clone was observed a single time. CDR3 sequence: CSASDARGIQETQYF. The CDR3 bases are TGCAGTGCTAGTGACGCCCGGGGAATCCAAGAGACCCAGTACTTC. The V call is TRBV20-1, the J call TRBJ2-5, with D perhaps matching TRBD2 (5 bases). With 3 bases removed from V and 1 base from J, the gap between germline ends came to 15 bases. The CDR3 is made up of 15 amino acids. The germline CDR1 and CDR2 sequences are DFQATT and SNEGSKA (reference sequence).

This chain uses TRBV5-6 with TRBJ2-3, with TRBD2 identical over 7 bases. Looked up from germline, CDR1 is SGHDT and CDR2 is YYEEEE. V trimming: 4 bases; J trimming: 3 bases; junction bases outside the gene matches: 11. The CDR3 extends over 16 amino acids. The CDR3 here is CASSRLRGERTDTQYF. The CDR3 DNA sequence: TGTGCCAGCAGCCGGCTCCGGGGGGAGAGGACAGATACGCAGTATTTT.

The chain uses TRBV18 and TRBJ1-4; 10 bases agree with TRBD1. CDR3 length: 17 amino acids. V trimming: 3 bases; J trimming: 8 bases; junction bases outside the gene matches: 12. Germline CDR1 reads KGHSH; CDR2 reads LQKENI. CDR3: CASSPDRGRSVGEKLFF. In nucleotides, the CDR3 is TGTGCCAGCTCACCCGACAGGGGGCGATCCGTGGGGGAAAAACTGTTTTTT.

This sequence joins TRBV5-1 and TRBJ2-7; 12 bases match TRBD2. Germline V gives CDR1 SGHRS, CDR2 YFSETQ. V lost 4 bases, J lost 5 bases, and 13 bases stayed unmatched. The CDR3 is made up of 17 amino acids. In DNA form, the CDR3 reads TGCGCCAGCAGCCCCATGGGGCTAGCGGGAGGGCCGAACGAGCAGTACTTC. Its translation is CASSPMGLAGGPNEQYF.

V is TRBV27 and J is TRBJ1-6; D remains ambiguous. Germline V gene sequence: CDR1 MNHEY, CDR2 SMNVEV (reference sequence). V lost 7 bases and J lost 9, with 25 bases in between. There are 17 residues in the CDR3. The CDR3 region is CASTKGPGVKPLSPLHF. DNA for the CDR3: TGTGCCAGCACCAAAGGTCCAGGCGTCAAACCCCTTTCACCCCTCCACTTT.

This chain joins TRBV15 and TRBJ1-2, with a tentative D call TRBD1 (5 bases). CDR1 LNHNV and CDR2 YYDKDF come from the germline V gene (reference sequence). Trimming stripped 5 bases from V and 0 bases from J, with 16 bases between. The CDR3 is 16 residues long. The CDR3 DNA reads as TGTGCCACCAGCCAAGGGTCCACAGGAGCTAACTATGGCTACACCTTC. As protein: CATSQGSTGANYGYTF.

The CDR3 loop reads CASRWETTGVYGELFF. The CDR3 DNA follows: TGTGCCAGCCGCTGGGAAACGACAGGGGTGTACGGGGAGCTGTTTTTT. The gene calls are TRBV27 and TRBJ2-2; 8 bases fit TRBD1. V lost 8 bases to trimming and J lost 7 bases; unmatched junction nucleotides: 15. The CDR3 extends over 16 amino acids. Looked up from germline, CDR1 is MNHEY and CDR2 is SMNVEV (reference sequence).

The chain couples TRBV29-1 to TRBJ1-3; possible D gene TRBD1, 5 bases. V lost 3 bases and J lost 3, with 9 bases in between. The CDR3 runs to 13 residues. In germline, CDR1 is SQVTM, CDR2 ANQGSEA. CDR3 sequence (DNA): TGCAGCGTTGATCAGGGCGGTGGAAACACCATATATTTT. Translating it yields CSVDQGGGNTIYF.

V and J are TRBV19 and TRBJ2-7; 7 bases match TRBD1. Unmatched junction bases numbered 14, after V lost 4 bases and J lost 5 bases. CDR3 size: 16 residues. Germline CDR1 and CDR2: LNHDA and SQIVND (reference sequence). DNA for the CDR3: TGTGCCAGTAGTACGATGACCATCCGGGACAGCAACGAGCAGTACTTC. Protein sequence: CASSTMTIRDSNEQYF.

The rearrangement links TRBV9 to TRBJ2-2, with D perhaps matching TRBD2 (5 bases). CDR3 size: 12 residues. Germline V gives CDR1 SGDLS, CDR2 YYNGEE. The V end was cut by 7 bases, the J end by 7 bases, with 11 bases between. CDR3 protein: CASGPGNGELFF. CDR3 nucleotide sequence: TGTGCCAGCGGGCCGGGGAACGGGGAGCTGTTTTTT.

This chain joins TRBV12-3 or TRBV12-4 and TRBJ2-5, with D possibly TRBD1 on 6 matching bases. The CDR3 totals 13 residues. Trimming pared 5 bases from V and 5 bases from J, leaving 12 bases between. The CDR3 spells CASSPTGTETQYF. The CDR3 DNA follows: TGTGCCAGCAGTCCTACAGGGACCGAGACCCAGTACTTC.

The chain links TRBV5-6 to TRBJ1-3, with 8 bases lining up with TRBD1. Germline assignment: CDR1 SGHDT and CDR2 YYEEEE. The J segment lost 4 bases and the V segment lost 2 bases, leaving 8 bases of the junction unmatched. This CDR3 spans 16 amino acids. The CDR3 protein is CASSFAQGAIGNTIYF. DNA of the CDR3: TGTGCCAGCAGCTTCGCGCAGGGGGCTATAGGAAACACCATATATTTT.

This clone was recorded a few times. The V and J genes are TRBV7-2 and TRBJ2-7; 7 nucleotides align to TRBD1. The CDR3 has 15 amino acids. CDR1 and CDR2 (germline): SGHTA, FQGNSA. The trim removed 5 bases at V and 0 bases at J, leaving 7 bases unmatched. The CDR3 nucleotides are TGTGCCAGCAGCCCGGAGGACAGGATCTCCTACGAGCAGTACTTC. Translated: CASSPEDRISYEQYF.

The V call is TRBV3-1 (or the pseudogene TRBV3-2), the J call TRBJ1-1; D remains unclear. This CDR3 comprises 15 residues. V lost 3 bases, J lost 0 bases, and 11 bases lay in between. Per the germline V gene, CDR1 is LGHDT and CDR2 is YNNKEL (reference sequence). This chain's CDR3 is CASSQQLYMNTEAFF. The CDR3 coding sequence is TGTGCCAGCAGCCAGCAGTTATACATGAACACTGAAGCTTTCTTT.

J is TRBJ2-1 and V is TRBV5-4; the match to TRBD2 covers 13 bases. In germline, CDR1 is SGHNT, CDR2 YYREEE (reference sequence). Trimming at V came to 4 bases and at J to 5 bases, leaving 12 bases not matched to a gene. The length of the CDR3 is 18 residues. The CDR3 sequence is CASSGGGTSGRANNEQFF. The DNA for the CDR3 is TGTGCCAGCAGCGGCGGGGGCACTAGCGGGAGGGCAAACAATGAGCAGTTCTTC.

This chain uses TRBV15 with TRBJ1-4; D is ambiguous. The CDR3 runs 14 residues. Germline-derived CDR1 and CDR2 are LNHNV and YYDKDF (reference sequence). Trimming removed 7 bases at V and 7 bases at J, with 16 bases between. CDR3 in amino acids: CATNPGGGSEKLFF. CDR3 coding DNA: TGTGCCACCAACCCAGGAGGAGGAAGTGAAAAACTGTTTTTT. Based on the CDR3 plus reference TRBV15 and TRBJ1-4, the full variable domain is DAMVIQNPRYQVTQFGKPVTLSCSQTLNHNVMYWYQQKSSQAPKLLFHYYDKDFNNEADTPDNFQSRRPNTSFCFLDIRSPGLGDTAMYLCATNPGGGSEKLFFGSGTQLSVL.

V and J are TRBV3-1 (or the pseudogene TRBV3-2) and TRBJ1-4, with 9 bases lining up with TRBD1. Germline assignment: CDR1 LGHDT and CDR2 YNNKEL (reference sequence). V shed 4 bases, J shed 8 bases, and the junction held 11 bases outside the gene matches. The CDR3 contains 16 residues. The CDR3 reads CASSRNTLTGGEKLFF. The CDR3 coding sequence is TGTGCCAGCAGCCGCAACACCCTGACAGGGGGGGAAAAACTGTTTTTT.

The rearrangement joins TRBV11-2 to TRBJ1-2; the D is unclear. CDR3 length: 13 amino acids. Germline loops: CDR1 SGHAT, CDR2 FQNNGV. V dropped 2 bases and J dropped 7 bases, with 11 bases sitting between them. The CDR3 DNA follows: TGTGCCAGCAGCTTAAAACGGGAAGGTGGCTACACCTTC. Protein: CASSLKREGGYTF.

This clone was counted once. This chain uses TRBV12-3 or TRBV12-4 with TRBJ2-2; TRBD2 might be the D (5 bases). Trimming stripped 8 bases from V and 6 bases from J, with 10 bases between. The length of the CDR3 is 12 residues. CDR3 protein: CASSWGAGELFF. CDR3 coding DNA: TGTGCCAGCTCGTGGGGAGCCGGGGAGCTGTTTTTT.

As regards this clone: Its ends do not fully match the called genes, so a read error is possible. J is TRBJ2-1 and V is TRBV6-4, with 11 positions matching TRBD1. CDR3 length equals 16 residues. Looked up from germline, CDR1 is MRHNA and CDR2 is SNTAGT. The CDR3 reads CASSYSGTGGYNEQFF. CDR3 nucleotides: TGTGCCAGCAGTTACTCCGGGACAGGGGGCTACAATGAGCAGTTCTTC.

V is TRBV7-2 and J is TRBJ1-4; 11 bases line up with TRBD1. Germline assignment: CDR1 SGHTA and CDR2 FQGNSA. Trimming took 6 bases from V and 5 from J; bases not matched to a gene: 2. The CDR3 consists of 14 residues. As DNA, the CDR3 is TGTGCCAGCAGGAGGGACAGGGGGAATGAAAAACTGTTTTTT. Amino acid sequence: CASRRDRGNEKLFF.

This rearrangement joins TRBV5-1 to TRBJ1-1; perhaps TRBD1 as D (6 bases). Trimming took 0 bases from V and 5 from J, leaving 14 bases between them. The CDR3 consists of 15 residues. CDR1 is SGHRS, CDR2 YFSETQ, per germline. As DNA, the CDR3 is TGCGCCAGCAGCTTGGCAGGACAGCTAGAGACTGAAGCTTTCTTT. Translated, it gives CASSLAGQLETEAFF.

V gene TRBV7-8 combines with J gene TRBJ1-5; D possibly corresponds to TRBD1 (5 bases). Looked up from germline, CDR1 is SGHVS and CDR2 is FQNEAQ. This CDR3 comprises 17 residues. Trimming took 5 bases from V and 4 from J, leaving 21 bases between them. CDR3 loop: CASSQPTLDILNQPQHF. The CDR3 bases are TGTGCCAGCAGCCAGCCCACCCTGGACATTTTAAATCAGCCCCAGCATTTT.

The chain links TRBV30 to TRBJ2-1, with D possibly matching TRBD2 (5 bases). The CDR3 is 13 amino acids. CDR1 GTSNPN and CDR2 SVGIG come from the germline V gene (reference sequence). V lost 3 bases, J lost 4 bases, and 10 bases lay in between. The CDR3 DNA follows: TGTGCCTGGAGACTAGATACTTACAATGAGCAGTTCTTC. Translated: CAWRLDTYNEQFF.

The chain uses TRBV18 and TRBJ1-2, with a weak D call TRBD1 (5 bases). Germline lookup yields CDR1 KGHSH and CDR2 LQKENI. V dropped 6 bases and J dropped 4 bases, with 15 bases sitting between them. CDR3 size: 14 residues. CDR3 sequence (DNA): TGTGCCAGCTCCCCAGGGTTGGAGATCTATGGCTACACCTTC. Its translation: CASSPGLEIYGYTF.

The rearrangement joins TRBV5-1 to TRBJ1-6; possible D gene TRBD1, 6 bases. Trimming removed 2 bases at V and 10 bases at J, with 13 bases between. Germline V gene lookup returns CDR1 SGHRS and CDR2 YFSETQ. The CDR3 is 14 residues long. The CDR3 DNA reads TGCGCCAGCAGCTTTGAAGGGGGAGGGTCACCCCTCCACTTT. This codes for CASSFEGGGSPLHF.

The rearrangement joins TRBV19 to TRBJ2-3; D is possibly TRBD2 (5 bases). The CDR3 sequence is 15 residues long. Trimming stripped 5 bases from V and 0 bases from J, with 12 bases between. From germline, CDR1 is LNHDA and CDR2 SQIVND (reference sequence). CDR3 residues: CASSGDWTSTDTQYF. Written as DNA, the CDR3 is TGTGCCAGTAGTGGCGACTGGACTAGCACAGATACGCAGTATTTT.

The chain uses TRBV19 and TRBJ2-7, with 10 positions matching TRBD2. This CDR3 is built from 14 residues. The V and J ends lost 8 bases and 2 bases, in that order; junction bases with no gene match: 6. Germline assignment: CDR1 LNHDA and CDR2 SQIVND (reference sequence). The CDR3: CASARSGGAYEQYF. CDR3 DNA sequence: TGTGCCAGTGCAAGGAGCGGGGGGGCCTACGAGCAGTACTTC. The full variable domain, completed using reference TRBV19 and TRBJ2-7, is DGGITQSPKYLFRKEGQNVTLSCEQNLNHDAMYWYRQDPGQGLRLIYYSQIVNDFQKGDIAEGYSVSREKKESFPLTVTSAQKNPTAFYLCASARSGGAYEQYFGPGTRLTVT.

The chain has TRBV6-6 and TRBJ2-7; a possible D gene is TRBD1 (6 bases). Looked up from germline, CDR1 is MNHNY and CDR2 is SVGAGI (reference sequence). The CDR3 contains 16 residues. Trimming cost V 6 bases and J 3 bases, with 21 bases left between them. This chain's CDR3 is CASRFPRTDFSYEQYF. CDR3 coding DNA: TGTGCCAGCAGATTTCCTCGGACAGACTTTAGCTACGAGCAGTACTTC.

CDR3: CASRLGAHQDEQYF. The CDR3 nucleotides are TGTGCCAGCAGGCTAGGGGCGCATCAGGACGAGCAGTACTTC. The genes are TRBV27 and TRBJ2-7; D is possibly TRBD1 (5 bases). Trimming left V 6 bases short and J 5 bases short, with 17 bases between. Germline V lookup: CDR1 MNHEY, CDR2 SMNVEV (reference sequence). The CDR3 contains 14 residues.